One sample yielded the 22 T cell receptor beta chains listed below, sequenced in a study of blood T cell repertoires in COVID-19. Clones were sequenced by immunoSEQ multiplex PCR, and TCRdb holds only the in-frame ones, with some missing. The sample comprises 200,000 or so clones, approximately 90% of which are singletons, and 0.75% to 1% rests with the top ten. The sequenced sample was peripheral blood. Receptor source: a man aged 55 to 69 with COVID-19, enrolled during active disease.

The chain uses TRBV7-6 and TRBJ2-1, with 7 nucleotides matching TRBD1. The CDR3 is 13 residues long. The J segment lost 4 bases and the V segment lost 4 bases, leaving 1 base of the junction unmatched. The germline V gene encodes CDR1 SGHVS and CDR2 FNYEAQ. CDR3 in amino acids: CASSWGQYNEQFF. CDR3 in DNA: TGTGCCAGCAGCTGGGGACAGTACAATGAGCAGTTCTTC.

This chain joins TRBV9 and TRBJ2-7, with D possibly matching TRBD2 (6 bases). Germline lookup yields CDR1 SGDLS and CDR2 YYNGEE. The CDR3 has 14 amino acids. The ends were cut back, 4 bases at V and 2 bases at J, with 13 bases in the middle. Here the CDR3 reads CASSPDGLTYEQYF. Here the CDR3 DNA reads TGTGCCAGCAGCCCTGATGGACTAACCTACGAGCAGTACTTC.

The CDR3 DNA reads as TGTGCCAGCAGCAGAGACAGTCCTAATCAATACAATGAGCAGTTCTTC. It encodes CASSRDSPNQYNEQFF. This sequence joins TRBV21-1 and TRBJ2-1; TRBD1, the D gene given by the table, was not confirmed from the DNA. TRBV21-1 is tagged as a pseudogene. The CDR3 spans 16 residues.

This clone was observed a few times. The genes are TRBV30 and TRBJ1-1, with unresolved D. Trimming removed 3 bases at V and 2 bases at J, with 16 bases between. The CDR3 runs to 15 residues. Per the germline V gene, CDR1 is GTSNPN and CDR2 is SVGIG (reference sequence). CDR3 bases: TGTGCCTGGAGGGTCTCCCAGGTACAAAACACTGAAGCTTTCTTT. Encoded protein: CAWRVSQVQNTEAFF. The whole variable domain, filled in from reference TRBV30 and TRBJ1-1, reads SQTIHQWPATLVQPVGSPLSLECTVEGTSNPNLYWYRQAAGRGLQLLFYSVGIGQISSEVPQNLSASRPQDRQFILSSKKLLLSDSGFYLCAWRVSQVQNTEAFFGQGTRLTVV.

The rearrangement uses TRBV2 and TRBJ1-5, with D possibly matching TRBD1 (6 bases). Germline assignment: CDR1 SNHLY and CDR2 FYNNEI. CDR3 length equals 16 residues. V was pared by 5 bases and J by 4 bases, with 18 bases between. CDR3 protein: CASSPRGGLGNQPQHF. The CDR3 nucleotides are TGTGCCAGCAGTCCTAGGGGGGGGCTCGGGAATCAGCCCCAGCATTTT.

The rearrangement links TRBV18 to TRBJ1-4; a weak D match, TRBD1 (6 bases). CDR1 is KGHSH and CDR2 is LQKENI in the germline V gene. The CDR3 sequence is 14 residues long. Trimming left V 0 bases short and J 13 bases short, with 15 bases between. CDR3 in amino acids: CASSPPGTPNALFF. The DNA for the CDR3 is TGTGCCAGCTCACCACCCGGGACACCTAACGCACTGTTTTTT.

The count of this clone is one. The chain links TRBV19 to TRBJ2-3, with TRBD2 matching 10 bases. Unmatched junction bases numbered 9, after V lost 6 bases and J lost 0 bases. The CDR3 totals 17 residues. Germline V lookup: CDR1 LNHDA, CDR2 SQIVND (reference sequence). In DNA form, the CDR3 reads TGTGCCAGTAGCCCCCAGCGACTAGCGGGCAGCACAGATACGCAGTATTTT. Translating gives CASSPQRLAGSTDTQYF.

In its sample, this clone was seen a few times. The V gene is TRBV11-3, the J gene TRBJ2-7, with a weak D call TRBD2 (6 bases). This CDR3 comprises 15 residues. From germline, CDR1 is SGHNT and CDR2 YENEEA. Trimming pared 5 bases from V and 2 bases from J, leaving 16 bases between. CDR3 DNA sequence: TGTGCCAGCAGCCGGGGGATGGGACCCCCCTACGAGCAGTACTTC. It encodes CASSRGMGPPYEQYF.

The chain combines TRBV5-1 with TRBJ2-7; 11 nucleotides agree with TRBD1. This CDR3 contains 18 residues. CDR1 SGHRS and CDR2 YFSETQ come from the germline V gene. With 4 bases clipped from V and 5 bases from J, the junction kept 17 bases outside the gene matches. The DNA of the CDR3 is TGCGCCAGCAGCGGAGGGACAGGGGGTTTGAGGGGATATAACGAGCAGTACTTC. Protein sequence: CASSGGTGGLRGYNEQYF.

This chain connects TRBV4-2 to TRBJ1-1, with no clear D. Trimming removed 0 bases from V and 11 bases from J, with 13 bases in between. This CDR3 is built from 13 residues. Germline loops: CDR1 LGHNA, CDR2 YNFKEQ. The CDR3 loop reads CASSQEVREPAFF. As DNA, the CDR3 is TGTGCCAGCAGCCAAGAGGTTCGGGAGCCGGCTTTCTTT.

The CDR3 DNA reads as TGTGCCACAAAGGGAGCGGCAAATCAGCCCCAGCATTTT. It is translated as CATKGAANQPQHF. This chain links TRBV24-1 with TRBJ1-5; D remains unclear. Trimming took 10 bases from V and 4 from J, leaving 13 bases between them. CDR3 length: 13 residues. Per germline, CDR1 KGHDR and CDR2 SFDVKD.

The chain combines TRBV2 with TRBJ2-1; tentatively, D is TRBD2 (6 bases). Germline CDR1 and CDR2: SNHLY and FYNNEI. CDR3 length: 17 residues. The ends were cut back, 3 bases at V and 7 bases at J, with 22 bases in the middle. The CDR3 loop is CASSESVGDSFENEQFF. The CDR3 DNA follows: TGTGCCAGCAGTGAGAGCGTCGGGGACTCCTTCGAGAATGAGCAGTTCTTC.

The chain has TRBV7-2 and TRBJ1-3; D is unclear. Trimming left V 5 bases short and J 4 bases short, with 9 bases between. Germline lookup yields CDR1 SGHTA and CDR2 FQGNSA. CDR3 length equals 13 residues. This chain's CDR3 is CASSPTGGNTIYF. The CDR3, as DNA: TGTGCCAGCAGCCCCACGGGGGGAAACACCATATATTTT.

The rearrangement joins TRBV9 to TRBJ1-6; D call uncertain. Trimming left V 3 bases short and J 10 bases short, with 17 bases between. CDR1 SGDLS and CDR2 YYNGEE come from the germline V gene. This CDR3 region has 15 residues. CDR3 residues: CASSATVGGRSPLHF. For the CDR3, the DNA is TGTGCCAGCAGCGCCACGGTGGGAGGACGATCACCCCTCCACTTT.

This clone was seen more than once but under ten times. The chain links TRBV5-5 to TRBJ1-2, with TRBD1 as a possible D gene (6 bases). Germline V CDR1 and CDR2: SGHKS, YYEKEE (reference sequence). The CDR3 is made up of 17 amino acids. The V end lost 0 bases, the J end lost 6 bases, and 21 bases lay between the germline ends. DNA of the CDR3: TGTGCCAGCAGCTTGGGTTTATCAGGGGTTCGAAAGGATGGCTACACCTTC. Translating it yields CASSLGLSGVRKDGYTF.

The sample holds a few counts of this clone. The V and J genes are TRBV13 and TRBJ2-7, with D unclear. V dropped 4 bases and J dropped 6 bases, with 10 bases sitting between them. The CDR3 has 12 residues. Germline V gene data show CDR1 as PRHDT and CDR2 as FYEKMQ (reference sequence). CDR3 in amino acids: CASSSLRGEQYF. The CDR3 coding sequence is TGTGCCAGCAGCTCGTTGAGAGGCGAGCAGTACTTC.

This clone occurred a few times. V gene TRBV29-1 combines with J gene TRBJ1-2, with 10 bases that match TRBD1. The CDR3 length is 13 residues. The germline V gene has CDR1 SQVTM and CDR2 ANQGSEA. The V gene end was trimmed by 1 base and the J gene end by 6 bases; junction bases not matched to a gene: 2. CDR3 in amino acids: CSVEGQGADGYTF. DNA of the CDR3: TGCAGCGTTGAAGGACAGGGGGCCGATGGCTACACCTTC.

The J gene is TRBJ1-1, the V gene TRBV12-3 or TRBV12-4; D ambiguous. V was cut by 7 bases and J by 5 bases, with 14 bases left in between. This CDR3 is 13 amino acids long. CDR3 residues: CASTSGKRTEAFF. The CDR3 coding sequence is TGTGCCAGCACCTCCGGGAAACGTACTGAAGCTTTCTTT.

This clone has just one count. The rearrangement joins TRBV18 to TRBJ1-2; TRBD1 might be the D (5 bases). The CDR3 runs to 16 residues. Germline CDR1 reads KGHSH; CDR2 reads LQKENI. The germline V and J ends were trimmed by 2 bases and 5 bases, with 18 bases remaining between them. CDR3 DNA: TGTGCCAGCTCACCAGTTAAAACGGGGGTCGGGTATGGCTACACCTTC. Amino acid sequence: CASSPVKTGVGYGYTF.

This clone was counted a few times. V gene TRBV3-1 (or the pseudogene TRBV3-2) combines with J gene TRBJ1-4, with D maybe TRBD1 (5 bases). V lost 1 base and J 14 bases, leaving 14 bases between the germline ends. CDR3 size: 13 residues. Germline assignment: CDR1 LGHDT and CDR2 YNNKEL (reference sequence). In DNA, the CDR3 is TGTGCCAGCAGCCAAGGGGGGGATAGGAAGCTGTTTTTT. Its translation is CASSQGGDRKLFF.

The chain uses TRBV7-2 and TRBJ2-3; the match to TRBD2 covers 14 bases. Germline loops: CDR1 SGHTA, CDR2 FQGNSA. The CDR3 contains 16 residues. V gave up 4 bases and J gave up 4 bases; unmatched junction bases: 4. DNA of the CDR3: TGTGCCAGCAGCTCGGGACTAGCGGGAGTCGCAGATACGCAGTATTTT. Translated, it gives CASSSGLAGVADTQYF.

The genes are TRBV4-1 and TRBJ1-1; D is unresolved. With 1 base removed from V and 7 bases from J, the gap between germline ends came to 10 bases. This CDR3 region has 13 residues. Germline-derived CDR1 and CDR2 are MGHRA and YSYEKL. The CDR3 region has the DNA TGCGCCAGCAGCCAAGTAAACAGCCGTGAAGCTTTCTTT. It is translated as CASSQVNSREAFF.